This T cell receptor (beta chain) was captured by sequencing in a study of blood T cells in healthy people across ages. Study-level points and caveats: Among T cells, TCR beta diversity per million cells dropped roughly linearly as age rose.

This clonotype was found a few times. As yet, its antigen is unknown. Total RNA amounts of at least 6 micrograms were extracted per sample. Trimming took 9 bases from V and 4 from J, leaving 21 bases between them. The CDR3 is made up of 16 amino acids. A second PCR, run for roughly 7 to 11 cycles, used a sample-barcoded 5' primer plus a J-beta primer mix. TCRdb called the 5' RACE reads again in MiXCR, with one record for every CDR3 protein. The sample shows under 950,000 distinct CDR3 sequences, about 24% of them seen only once. Sample: blood. This chain connects TRBV12-3 or TRBV12-4 to TRBJ2-2, with a possible D match to TRBD2 (6 bases). The receptor's source is a man between 65 and 85 years old in good health. The CDR3 DNA reads TGTGCCAGTAGTCTCCCACAGCGGGTCGGCACCGGGGAGCTGTTTTTT. It is translated as CASSLPQRVGTGELFF.